The 7 T cell receptor beta chains in this list originate from one sample, sequenced in a study of T cells after yellow fever vaccination. TCRdb fed the 5' RACE reads into MiXCR, producing one record per CDR3 protein. The data hold 200,000 to 300,000 distinct CDR3 sequences, with 10% to 15% observed a single time. The sequenced sample was CD4+ T cells sorted from PBMCs, obtained 45 days after the yellow fever booster vaccination. The receptors derive from a man aged 25 to 40 who received the YFV17D yellow fever vaccine.

The CDR3 bases are TGTGCCAGCAGCCCCCGACTAGCCCTTATCAATGAGCAGTTCTTC. This translates into CASSPRLALINEQFF. The gene calls are TRBV14 and TRBJ2-1; 7 nucleotides line up with TRBD2. After removal of 4 bases from V and 6 bases from J, the junction contained 9 bases not matched to a gene. Germline V gene lookup returns CDR1 SGHDN and CDR2 FVKESK. This CDR3 comprises 15 residues.

This clonotype was seen more than once but under ten times. The chain recombines TRBV15 with TRBJ2-2; TRBD1 might be the D (5 bases). V gave up 2 bases and J gave up 2 bases, with 18 bases separating them. Germline lookup yields CDR1 LNHNV and CDR2 YYDKDF (reference sequence). The CDR3 consists of 18 residues. The chain's CDR3 is CATSRLPPGDSNTGELFF. Here the CDR3 DNA reads TGTGCCACCAGCAGACTCCCCCCCGGTGACAGCAACACCGGGGAGCTGTTTTTT.

The J gene is TRBJ1-5, the V gene TRBV9; the match to TRBD1 covers 7 bases. The V gene end was trimmed by 1 base and the J gene end by 7 bases; junction bases not matched to a gene: 8. The CDR3 is 15 residues long. Germline CDR1 SGDLS, CDR2 YYNGEE. CDR3 in amino acids: CASSVQGDSTQPQHF. The CDR3 DNA is TGTGCCAGCAGCGTACAAGGGGACAGTACCCAGCCCCAGCATTTT.

The rearrangement joins TRBV7-9 to TRBJ2-7; D perhaps matches TRBD1 (6 bases). V was shortened by 3 bases and J by 5 bases, with 14 bases between the two germline ends. The CDR3 is 14 amino acids. Germline V gives CDR1 SEHNR, CDR2 FQNEAQ (reference sequence). CDR3 sequence: CASSFRDTKDEQYF. The CDR3 bases are TGTGCCAGCAGCTTTCGGGACACCAAGGACGAGCAGTACTTC.

The chain links TRBV20-1 to TRBJ2-5; possible D gene TRBD2, 5 bases. The CDR3 extends over 12 amino acids. Trimming took 5 bases from V and 2 from J, leaving 9 bases between them. In germline, CDR1 is DFQATT, CDR2 SNEGSKA (reference sequence). CDR3 sequence (DNA): TGCAGTGCTCTGAGAGGGCAAGAGACCCAGTACTTC. Protein product: CSALRGQETQYF.

This clonotype was recorded a few times. This chain links TRBV19 with TRBJ1-1, with a weak D call TRBD1 (5 bases). Trimming took off 7 bases at V and 6 bases at J, with 18 bases between the two ends. This CDR3 comprises 14 residues. Looked up from germline, CDR1 is LNHDA and CDR2 is SQIVND (reference sequence). CDR3 loop: CASMGRARWAEAFF. CDR3 DNA: TGTGCCAGTATGGGCAGGGCGCGGTGGGCTGAAGCTTTCTTT.

There are a few counts of this clonotype. The chain couples TRBV18 to TRBJ2-1; D is unclear. The CDR3 totals 13 residues. Trimming removed 4 bases from V and 5 bases from J, with 9 bases in between. CDR1 is KGHSH and CDR2 is LQKENI in the germline V gene. The CDR3 sequence is CASSQGIHNEQFF. The CDR3 nucleotides are TGTGCCAGCTCACAAGGGATTCACAATGAGCAGTTCTTC.